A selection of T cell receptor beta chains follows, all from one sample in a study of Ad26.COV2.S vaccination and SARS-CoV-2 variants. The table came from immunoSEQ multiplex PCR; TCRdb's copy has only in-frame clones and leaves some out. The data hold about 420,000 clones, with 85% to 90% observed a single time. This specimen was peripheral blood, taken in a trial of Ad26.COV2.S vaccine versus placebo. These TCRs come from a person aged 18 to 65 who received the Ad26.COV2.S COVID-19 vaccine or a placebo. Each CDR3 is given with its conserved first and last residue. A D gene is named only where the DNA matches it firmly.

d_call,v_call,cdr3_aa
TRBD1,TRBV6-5,CASSYSIGTGQYF
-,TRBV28,CASRHLDNEQFF
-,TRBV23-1,CASRPPTHIRKNTEAFF
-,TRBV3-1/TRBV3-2,CASSQDLTGINTIYF
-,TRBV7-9,CASSLRGTGDEQFF
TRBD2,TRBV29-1,CSVELAGDYEQYF
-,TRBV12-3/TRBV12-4,CASSLDRNTIYF
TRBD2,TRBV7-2,CASSRWASGSTDTQYF
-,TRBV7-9,CASSHPGIAQETQYF
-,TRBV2,CASSEATGMPEAFF
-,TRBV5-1,CASSFAGANTGELFF
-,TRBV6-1,CASSDLPSHSPLHF
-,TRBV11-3,CASSFGGSLQEQFF
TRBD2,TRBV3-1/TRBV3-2,CASSHGTSGYNEQFF
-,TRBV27,CASSLLGGGTIKEKLFF
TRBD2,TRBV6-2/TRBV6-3,CASSYPFGGDEQYF
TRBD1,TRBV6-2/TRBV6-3,CASSYPRQGALGELFF
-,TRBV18,CASSPIKGGTYEQYF
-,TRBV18,CASSPLRVGETQYF
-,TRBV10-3,CAISVGDASNYGYTF
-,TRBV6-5,CASSRALATETQYF
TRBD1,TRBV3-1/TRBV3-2,CASSPRTGANLYSNQPQHF
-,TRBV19,CASRLGQTNEQFF
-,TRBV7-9,CATNRDTQETQYF
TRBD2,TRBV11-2,CASSPGLAKTGELFF
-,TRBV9,CASSVDPDYGYTF
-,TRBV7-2,CASSLATSDNEQFF
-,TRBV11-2,CASSLDAGYEQYF
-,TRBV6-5,CASSYLRTEETQYF
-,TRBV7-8,CASSPTGLSGYTF
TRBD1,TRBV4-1,CASSQERTGVNSPLHF
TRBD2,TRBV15,CATSGFPGGSTDTQYF
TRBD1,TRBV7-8,CASSLGTGGNQPQHF
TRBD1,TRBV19,CASSNVLTGDYEQYF
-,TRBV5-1,CASSLRPREAEGNTEAFF
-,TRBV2,CASFGPGAANTGELFF
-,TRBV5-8,CASSLRDYNSPLHF
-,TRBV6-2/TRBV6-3,CASSYQGEPYNEQFF
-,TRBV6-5,CASSLDGFFGANVLTF
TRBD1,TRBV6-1,CASSERGTGDTGELFF
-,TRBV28,CASRHDRTNTEAFF
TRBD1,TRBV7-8,CASSWGQANSPLHF
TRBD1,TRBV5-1,CASSLATGPYEQYF
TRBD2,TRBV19,CASSTGLAGRDTQYF
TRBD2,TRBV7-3,CASSLRAGTSGGPGDTQYF
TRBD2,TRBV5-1,CASTRGGADETQYF